Reported below is one T cell receptor (beta chain). Its antigen is currently unknown. The entry originates in a study of cytotoxic CD8 clonotypes in ibrutinib-treated CLL. Genomic DNA (about 2 micrograms) was obtained from cryopreserved PBMCs for construction of TCR beta libraries. The protocol was immunoSEQ multiplex PCR, while the TCRdb copy is restricted to in-frame clones and leaves out a portion. In the table there are about 140,000 clones, about 80% of which are singletons. CDR3 length: 13 amino acids. The ends were cut back, 5 bases at V and 1 base at J, with 9 bases in the middle. Germline CDR1 reads SEHNR; CDR2 reads FQNEAQ (reference sequence). General observations from the study: Stable or contracted on treatment, public clonotypes were also uncommon. Pretreatment clonality was elevated relative to age-matched healthy donors and paralleled circulating CD8+ T-cell counts. An increase in clonality occurred at ibrutinib response, followed by a return toward baseline at progression.

The starting material was PBMCs, obtained after 12 months of ibrutinib treatment. This sequence was found in a human donor with chronic lymphocytic leukemia. The rearrangement links TRBV7-9 to TRBJ2-7; unclear D gene. The CDR3: CASSGGQSYEQYF. For the CDR3, the DNA is TGTGCCAGCAGCGGTGGCCAGTCCTACGAGCAGTACTTC.